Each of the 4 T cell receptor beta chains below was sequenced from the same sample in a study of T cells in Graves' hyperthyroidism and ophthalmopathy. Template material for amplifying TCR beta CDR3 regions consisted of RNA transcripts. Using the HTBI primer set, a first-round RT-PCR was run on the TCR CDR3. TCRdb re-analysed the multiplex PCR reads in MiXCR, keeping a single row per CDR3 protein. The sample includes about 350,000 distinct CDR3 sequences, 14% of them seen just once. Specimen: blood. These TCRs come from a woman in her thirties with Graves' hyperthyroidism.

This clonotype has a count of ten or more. The DNA for the CDR3 is TGTGCCAGCAGCCGCTTTAGGGGGAGGGCCGCAGAGACCCAGTACTTC. Translation gives CASSRFRGRAAETQYF. The V call is TRBV7-2, the J call TRBJ2-5, with a possible D match to TRBD2 (7 bases). The CDR3 consists of 16 residues. Germline V gives CDR1 SGHTA, CDR2 FQGNSA. Trimming left V 5 bases short and J 4 bases short, with 20 bases between.

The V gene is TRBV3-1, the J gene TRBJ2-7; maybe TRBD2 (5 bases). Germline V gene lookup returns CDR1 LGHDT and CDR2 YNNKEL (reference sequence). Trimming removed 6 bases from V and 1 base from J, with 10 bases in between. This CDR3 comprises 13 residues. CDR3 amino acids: CASRDSKSYEQYF. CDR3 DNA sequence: TGTGCCAGCAGGGACTCAAAATCCTACGAGCAGTACTTC.

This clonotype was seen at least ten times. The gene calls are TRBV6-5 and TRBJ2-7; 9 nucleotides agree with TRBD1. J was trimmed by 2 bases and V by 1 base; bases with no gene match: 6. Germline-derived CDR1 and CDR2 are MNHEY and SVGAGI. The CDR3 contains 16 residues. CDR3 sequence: CASSYFGTGLTYEQYF. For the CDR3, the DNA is TGTGCCAGCAGTTACTTCGGGACAGGGCTGACCTACGAGCAGTACTTC.

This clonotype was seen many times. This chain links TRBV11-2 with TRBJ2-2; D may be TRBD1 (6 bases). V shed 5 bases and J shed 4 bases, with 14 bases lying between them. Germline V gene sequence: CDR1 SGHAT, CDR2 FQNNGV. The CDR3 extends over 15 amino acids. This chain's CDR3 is CASSPGRGITGELFF. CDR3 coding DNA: TGTGCCAGCAGCCCAGGAAGGGGGATCACCGGGGAGCTGTTTTTT.